The 10 T cell receptor beta chains presented below share a single source sample, sequenced in a study of T cell repertoires in cytomegalovirus infection. No cognate antigen is known for these TCRs. TCRdb reprocessed the reads with MiXCR, giving one entry per CDR3 protein. The data hold under 70,000 distinct CDR3 sequences, with 33% observed a single time. The specimen was PBMCs, sequenced either directly or after in vitro stimulation (not recorded which). The receptors originated from a human donor in good health (CMV status not recorded). Some clones in this sample may be carry-over from other donors' samples.

The chain is built from TRBV6-6 and TRBJ1-4; D is possibly TRBD1 (6 bases). There are 16 residues in the CDR3. V was shortened by 0 bases and J by 2 bases, with 10 bases between the two germline ends. Germline V gene sequence: CDR1 MNHNY, CDR2 SVGAGI (reference sequence). The CDR3 nucleotides read TGTGCCAGCAGTTACTCGTTAACAGGGACTAATGAAAAACTGTTTTTT. Protein: CASSYSLTGTNEKLFF.

This clonotype was seen a few times. The V call is TRBV11-2, the J call TRBJ1-5; D perhaps matches TRBD1 (6 bases). V was shortened by 1 base and J by 1 base, with 14 bases between the two germline ends. CDR3 length equals 17 residues. Germline CDR1 reads SGHAT; CDR2 reads FQNNGV. CDR3 sequence (DNA): TGTGCCAGCAGCTTAGGCCCGGGACATCCCAGCAATCAGCCCCAGCATTTT. It encodes CASSLGPGHPSNQPQHF.

This chain connects TRBV15 to TRBJ2-5; TRBD2 might be the D (5 bases). Trimming left V 9 bases short and J 7 bases short, with 15 bases between. This CDR3 comprises 12 residues. In germline, CDR1 is LNHNV, CDR2 YYDKDF (reference sequence). CDR3 amino acids: CATGVPAGTQYF. The CDR3 DNA reads TGTGCCACTGGGGTTCCGGCGGGGACCCAGTACTTC.

This rearrangement joins TRBV15 to TRBJ1-2; 10 bases fit TRBD1. The CDR3 spans 17 residues. Germline CDR1 and CDR2: LNHNV and YYDKDF (reference sequence). Unmatched junction bases numbered 9, after V lost 2 bases and J lost 3 bases. CDR3 sequence reads: CATSRTYRDRGDYGYTF. The CDR3 DNA reads as TGTGCCACCAGCAGAACTTACCGGGACAGGGGTGACTATGGCTACACCTTC.

This clonotype was found a few times. This rearrangement joins TRBV7-8 to TRBJ2-2; D is ambiguous. Trimming left V 8 bases short and J 8 bases short, with 15 bases between. The CDR3 is 13 residues long. Per the germline V gene, CDR1 is SGHVS and CDR2 is FQNEAQ. The CDR3 DNA reads as TGTGCCAGCTATAAATATGGCCCGGGGGAGCTGTTTTTT. Translation: CASYKYGPGELFF.

This clonotype was detected only once. The chain combines TRBV6-6 with TRBJ1-3; tentative D call: TRBD1 (5 bases). Germline CDR1 and CDR2: MNHNY and SVGAGI (reference sequence). The CDR3 has 15 residues. Trimming cost V 5 bases and J 2 bases, with 13 bases left between them. CDR3 in amino acids: CASSVQAFAGNTIYF. The CDR3 nucleotides are TGTGCCAGCAGTGTACAGGCATTTGCTGGAAACACCATATATTTT.

This clonotype was detected only a few times. V and J are TRBV6-2 or TRBV6-3 and TRBJ1-5; 8 positions match TRBD1. This CDR3 contains 18 residues. Germline CDR1 is MNHEY and CDR2 is SVGEGT. Losses at the gene ends were 7 bases for V and 3 bases for J; bases not matched to a gene: 17. The CDR3 coding sequence is TGTGCCAGCAACTACTCGAACTCGGGACAGGATAACAATCAGCCCCAGCATTTT. Translating it yields CASNYSNSGQDNNQPQHF.

The genes are TRBV11-2 and TRBJ2-2, with 8 bases that match TRBD1. From germline, CDR1 is SGHAT and CDR2 FQNNGV. V shed 5 bases and J 5 bases; nucleotides not matched to a gene: 7. This CDR3 spans 15 amino acids. CDR3 sequence reads: CASSIQGAVTGELFF. In DNA form, the CDR3 reads TGTGCCAGCAGCATCCAGGGGGCTGTAACCGGGGAGCTGTTTTTT.

This clonotype was seen more than once but under ten times. This chain links TRBV6-1 with TRBJ1-2, with 7 bases lining up with TRBD1. This CDR3 spans 10 amino acids. V dropped 10 bases and J dropped 6; count of bases not matched to a gene: 2. From germline, CDR1 is MNHNS and CDR2 SASEGT. The CDR3 protein is CATRGDGYTF. CDR3 DNA sequence: TGTGCCACCAGGGGGGATGGCTACACCTTC.

The gene calls are TRBV20-1 and TRBJ1-1; no definite D call. Germline V gene sequence: CDR1 DFQATT, CDR2 SNEGSKA (reference sequence). CDR3 size: 15 residues. The germline V and J ends were trimmed by 6 bases and 1 base, with 18 bases remaining between them. The CDR3 here is CSASSRRRGNTEAFF. The CDR3 DNA reads as TGCAGTGCCAGCAGTCGGAGACGTGGGAACACTGAAGCTTTCTTT.